This T cell receptor beta chain was profiled in a study of early T cells in non-severe SARS-CoV-2 infection. Study as a whole: Unsorted whole-blood RNA was sequenced in bulk, leaving chains unpaired.

This clonotype has at least ten counts. The target antigen is unknown. Germline values: CDR1 SGHDT, CDR2 YYEEEE. The CDR3 runs to 18 residues. V was cut by 0 bases and J by 0 bases, with 18 bases left in between. Unique molecular identifiers were affixed to single, distinct cDNA molecules. TCRdb redid the calling of the 5' RACE reads with MiXCR, one entry per CDR3 protein. The sample shows tens of thousands of distinct CDR3 sequences, 5.5% to 7% of them seen only once. Overall study results and limits: VDJdb matching skewed toward anti-spike CD8 responses, missing private and CD4 specificities.

This receptor was identified in an adult who was a healthcare worker with PCR-confirmed SARS-CoV-2 infection or an uninfected control (not recorded which). Sequenced material: whole blood. The V gene is TRBV5-6, the J gene TRBJ1-1, with D tentatively TRBD1 (5 bases). CDR3 nucleotide sequence: TGTGCCAGCAGCTTGGCCAGGGAGGGGTCGTACATGAACACTGAAGCTTTCTTT. Translating gives CASSLAREGSYMNTEAFF. Looking up the rest from reference TRBV5-6 and TRBJ1-1 gives the full variable domain: DAGVTQSPTHLIKTRGQQVTLRCSPKSGHDTVSWYQQALGQGPQFIFQYYEEEERQRGNFPDRFSGHQFPNYSSELNVNALLLGDSALYLCASSLAREGSYMNTEAFFGQGTRLTVV.